This passage covers 28 T cell receptor beta chains from one sample sequenced in a study of shared clonotypes between healthy human individuals. TCRdb's copy holds only in-frame clones and misses some; the assay was immunoSEQ multiplex PCR. Among 2 million to 2.5 million clones listed, nearly 97% were seen once. The specimen sequenced was naive CD4+ T cells sorted from blood. Subset meaning: CD45RA+ positively selected. The source of these receptors is a young man in good health.

The chain recombines TRBV5-1 with TRBJ1-6; no clear D gene. The CDR3 runs 15 residues. Germline V gives CDR1 SGHRS, CDR2 YFSETQ. Between the trimmed V and J ends, which lost 0 bases and 0 bases, there was a span of 4 bases. The DNA of the CDR3 is TGCGCCAGCAGCTTGGAACTCTCCTATAATTCACCCCTCCACTTT. It encodes CASSLELSYNSPLHF.

V and J are TRBV28 and TRBJ2-5, with D unresolved. V shed 4 bases and J shed 7 bases, with 7 bases lying between them. This CDR3 spans 11 amino acids. Germline CDR1 and CDR2: MDHEN and SYDVKM. The DNA for the CDR3 is TGTGCCAGCAGTTCTCCCGGGACCCAGTACTTC. Translated: CASSSPGTQYF.

The chain recombines TRBV19 with TRBJ1-1, with 8 bases matching TRBD1. CDR3 length: 18 residues. The ends lost 5 bases at V and 1 base at J; junction bases unmatched: 15. The germline V gene encodes CDR1 LNHDA and CDR2 SQIVND (reference sequence). The CDR3 DNA follows: TGTGCCAGTAGTCCTCTACCGGGACAGGCGACCGGGAACACTGAAGCTTTCTTT. It yields the protein CASSPLPGQATGNTEAFF.

The chain has TRBV18 and TRBJ2-7, with D tentatively TRBD2 (6 bases). Trimming removed 6 bases from V and 3 bases from J, with 15 bases in between. CDR1 is KGHSH, CDR2 LQKENI, per germline. The CDR3 spans 14 residues. The CDR3 DNA is TGTGCCAGCTCCCTTAACCCGGGGGACTACGAGCAGTACTTC. Translated, it gives CASSLNPGDYEQYF.

This chain links TRBV4-1 with TRBJ2-3; possibly TRBD2 for D (6 bases). This CDR3 is built from 14 residues. V was shortened by 3 bases and J by 6 bases, with 13 bases between the two germline ends. In germline, CDR1 is MGHRA, CDR2 YSYEKL. The CDR3 here is CASSQEGVGDTQYF. The CDR3 DNA follows: TGCGCCAGCAGCCAGGAGGGAGTCGGGGATACGCAGTATTTT.

J is TRBJ1-1 and V is TRBV28; D gene uncertain. This CDR3 has 11 amino acids. CDR1 and CDR2 from the germline V gene are MDHEN and SYDVKM. Between the trimmed V and J ends, which lost 4 bases and 11 bases, there was a span of 11 bases. In nucleotides, the CDR3 is TGTGCCAGCAGTTCTCCACCCGGGGCTTTCTTT. Its translation: CASSSPPGAFF. The full variable domain, its missing parts supplied by reference TRBV28 and TRBJ1-1, is DVKVTQSSRYLVKRTGEKVFLECVQDMDHENMFWYRQDPGLGLRLIYFSYDVKMKEKGDIPEGYSVSREKKERFSLILESASTNQTSMYLCASSSPPGAFFGQGTRLTVV.

The chain couples TRBV7-6 to TRBJ1-5, with D uncertain. The CDR3 is 14 residues long. V gave up 6 bases and J gave up 0 bases, with 9 bases separating them. CDR1 and CDR2 from the germline V gene are SGHVS and FNYEAQ. CDR3 DNA sequence: TGTGCCAGCAGAGAGGATATTAGCAATCAGCCCCAGCATTTT. This sequence encodes CASREDISNQPQHF.

The chain is built from TRBV11-2 and TRBJ2-7; 7 bases match TRBD2. Germline V gene sequence: CDR1 SGHAT, CDR2 FQNNGV. After removal of 1 base from V and 0 bases from J, the junction contained 3 bases not matched to a gene. CDR3 size: 15 residues. This chain's CDR3 is CASSLGGSFSYEQYF. The DNA for the CDR3 is TGTGCCAGCAGCTTAGGCGGGAGTTTCTCCTACGAGCAGTACTTC. The entire variable domain, with the rest obtained from reference TRBV11-2 and TRBJ2-7, is as follows: EAGVAQSPRYKIIEKRQSVAFWCNPISGHATLYWYQQILGQGPKLLIQFQNNGVVDDSQLPKDRFSAERLKGVDSTLKIQPAKLEDSAVYLCASSLGGSFSYEQYFGPGTRLTVT.

In this sample, this clone turned up once. V usage is TRBV7-6 and J usage is TRBJ2-7; 7 nucleotides agree with TRBD2. V shed 6 bases and J 5 bases; nucleotides not matched to a gene: 13. Germline V gene data show CDR1 as SGHVS and CDR2 as FNYEAQ. The CDR3 has 15 residues. The CDR3 DNA reads TGTGCCAGCAGTGAGGTGGGAGGGACGACCCACGAGCAGTACTTC. Translating gives CASSEVGGTTHEQYF.

The chain combines TRBV11-3 with TRBJ2-5; D unresolved. The CDR3 extends over 15 amino acids. The V end lost 1 base, the J end lost 5 bases, and 14 bases lay between the germline ends. Germline V lookup: CDR1 SGHNT, CDR2 YENEEA. The CDR3: CASSLGGLSGETQYF. The DNA for the CDR3 is TGTGCCAGCAGCTTAGGAGGCCTATCCGGGGAGACCCAGTACTTC.

This clone was detected only once. The chain is built from TRBV6-1 and TRBJ1-6; unclear D gene. This CDR3 contains 13 residues. CDR1 and CDR2 from the germline V gene are MNHNS and SASEGT. Trimming removed 2 bases at V and 11 bases at J, with 10 bases between. In DNA form, the CDR3 reads TGTGCCAGCAGTGAATGGGAGACTACACCCCTCCACTTT. This sequence encodes CASSEWETTPLHF.

The V gene is TRBV18, the J gene TRBJ2-7, with TRBD2 matching over 8 bases. Germline V CDR1 and CDR2: KGHSH, LQKENI. V gave up 1 base and J gave up 12 bases; unmatched junction bases: 11. This CDR3 has 14 residues. CDR3 sequence: CASSPQLAADDAYF. The CDR3 DNA reads as TGTGCCAGCTCACCACAACTAGCGGCCGATGATGCGTACTTC.

The V gene is TRBV6-5, the J gene TRBJ1-2, with 7 nucleotides matching TRBD1. Germline V gene lookup returns CDR1 MNHEY and CDR2 SVGAGI. The ends lost 1 base at V and 7 bases at J; junction bases unmatched: 6. The CDR3 spans 14 residues. The CDR3 DNA follows: TGTGCCAGCAGTTACTTCGACAGGGTTGGTGGCTACACCTTC. Translation gives CASSYFDRVGGYTF.

The rearrangement uses TRBV6-1 and TRBJ1-2; D unclear. Germline CDR1 reads MNHNS; CDR2 reads SASEGT. The V end lost 4 bases, the J end lost 8 bases, and 11 bases lay between the germline ends. The CDR3 covers 12 residues. In nucleotides, the CDR3 is TGTGCCAGCAGTGGGGCCCCGCGGGGCTACACCTTC. This gives the protein CASSGAPRGYTF.

The J gene is TRBJ1-2, the V gene TRBV6-5; TRBD1 matches 10 bases. The CDR3 spans 13 residues. V shed 7 bases and J 6 bases; nucleotides not matched to a gene: 5. CDR1 and CDR2 from the germline V gene are MNHEY and SVGAGI. The CDR3 region is CASTRGTGDGYTF. The CDR3 region has the DNA TGTGCCAGCACCAGGGGGACAGGGGATGGCTACACCTTC.

This clone was seen just once. In DNA, the CDR3 is TGTGCCATCAGTCCCGTTGTTGGAGGAGATGATGGCTACACCTTC. Translated: CAISPVVGGDDGYTF. The V gene is TRBV10-3, the J gene TRBJ1-2; no clear D. The V gene's germline CDR1 is ENHRY and CDR2 SYGVKD. The CDR3 is 15 residues long. Between the trimmed V and J ends, which lost 5 bases and 6 bases, there was a span of 19 bases.

The V gene is TRBV5-1, the J gene TRBJ2-5, with TRBD2 matching over 9 bases. The CDR3 is 16 residues long. Germline trimming cut 3 bases from V and 4 bases from J; bases unmatched to any gene: 10. Germline V gives CDR1 SGHRS, CDR2 YFSETQ. The chain's CDR3 is CASSSTGTSPGETQYF. CDR3 nucleotide sequence: TGCGCCAGCAGCTCCACCGGGACTAGCCCCGGAGAGACCCAGTACTTC.

As regards this clone: In the same sample, other DNA sequences code for this CDR3. This sequence joins TRBV5-1 and TRBJ2-5; D is ambiguous. CDR3 length: 13 amino acids. CDR1 SGHRS and CDR2 YFSETQ come from the germline V gene. Trimming stripped 0 bases from V and 4 bases from J, with 7 bases between. Written as DNA, the CDR3 is TGCGCCAGCAGCTTGGCCCTTGGAGAGACCCAGTACTTC. Protein product: CASSLALGETQYF.

The genes are TRBV5-4 and TRBJ1-2, with TRBD1 identical over 7 bases. This CDR3 comprises 17 residues. Germline V gives CDR1 SGHNT, CDR2 YYREEE (reference sequence). J was trimmed by 1 base and V by 4 bases; bases with no gene match: 13. CDR3 DNA sequence: TGTGCCAGCAGCCGTGATGTAACAGGGGCCCGTAACTATGGCTACACCTTC. Translated, it gives CASSRDVTGARNYGYTF.

The genes are TRBV7-9 and TRBJ2-3, with a weak D call TRBD1 (6 bases). CDR1 and CDR2 (germline): SEHNR, FQNEAQ (reference sequence). The length of the CDR3 is 14 residues. The V gene lost 5 bases and the J gene lost 2 bases, with 11 bases spanning the gap. In nucleotides, the CDR3 is TGTGCCAGCAGCCGTTACAGGGACACAGATACGCAGTATTTT. This sequence encodes CASSRYRDTDTQYF.

This clone has a single count. The chain employs TRBV11-2 and TRBJ2-7; TRBD1 matches at 8 bases. Germline CDR1 reads SGHAT; CDR2 reads FQNNGV. V was pared by 4 bases and J by 5 bases, with 10 bases of the junction left unmatched. There are 15 residues in the CDR3. CDR3 sequence reads: CASSSVRDRPHEQYF. In DNA form, the CDR3 reads TGTGCCAGCAGCTCAGTCCGGGACAGGCCCCACGAGCAGTACTTC.

This clone was found once. This chain connects TRBV4-3 to TRBJ2-3; 11 bases align to TRBD2. There are 17 residues in the CDR3. V shed 0 bases and J 3 bases; nucleotides not matched to a gene: 5. Per germline, CDR1 LGHNA and CDR2 YSLEER. The CDR3 here is CASSQDRASGRTDTQYF. CDR3 coding DNA: TGCGCCAGCAGCCAAGATCGAGCTAGCGGGAGGACAGATACGCAGTATTTT.

Notes on this clone: Other DNA sequences in the sample encode the same CDR3. V usage is TRBV5-1 and J usage is TRBJ2-1; the D gene could be TRBD1 or TRBD2 (5 bases each). There are 15 residues in the CDR3. V lost 0 bases and J 2 bases, leaving 9 bases between the germline ends. Germline V CDR1 and CDR2: SGHRS, YFSETQ. The CDR3 sequence is CASSLAQGAYNEQFF. The CDR3 DNA sequence: TGCGCCAGCAGCTTGGCCCAGGGAGCCTACAATGAGCAGTTCTTC. The full variable domain, rest sourced from reference TRBV5-1 and TRBJ2-1, is KAGVTQTPRYLIKTRGQQVTLSCSPISGHRSVSWYQQTPGQGLQFLFEYFSETQRNKGNFPGRFSGRQFSNSRSEMNVSTLELGDSALYLCASSLAQGAYNEQFFGPGTRLTVL.

The chain carries TRBV18 and TRBJ2-5; no reliable D call. CDR3 length: 15 amino acids. Trimming stripped 6 bases from V and 3 bases from J, with 17 bases between. Germline loops: CDR1 KGHSH, CDR2 LQKENI. This CDR3 is CASSYRLHTKETQYF. The CDR3 nucleotides are TGTGCCAGCTCTTATAGGCTGCACACGAAAGAGACCCAGTACTTC.

The chain has TRBV12-5 and TRBJ2-3; 9 bases match TRBD2. The CDR3 has 16 amino acids. The germline CDR1 and CDR2 sequences are LGHNT and FRNRAP. Trimming cost V 4 bases and J 1 base; bases outside gene matches: 6. The CDR3 coding sequence is TGTGCTAGTGGTTCCTTAGCGGGAGTTGGCACAGATACGCAGTATTTT. Translated, it gives CASGSLAGVGTDTQYF. Full variable domain (remainder filled in from reference TRBV12-5 and TRBJ2-3): DARVTQTPRHKVTEMGQEVTMRCQPILGHNTVFWYRQTMMQGLELLAYFRNRAPLDDSGMPKDRFSAEMPDATLATLKIQPSEPRDSAVYFCASGSLAGVGTDTQYFGPGTRLTVL.

The gene calls are TRBV2 and TRBJ2-1; D possibly corresponds to TRBD1 (6 bases). Germline CDR1 is SNHLY and CDR2 is FYNNEI. The CDR3 is 14 residues long. With 4 bases removed from V and 3 bases from J, the gap between germline ends came to 10 bases. The CDR3 bases are TGTGCCAGCAGTGTCAGGGGAAACTACAATGAGCAGTTCTTC. This gives the protein CASSVRGNYNEQFF.

CDR3 coding DNA: TGTGCCAGCAGCTTAGACATTAGCAATCAGCCCCAGCATTTT. The encoded protein is CASSLDISNQPQHF. The chain joins TRBV7-2 to TRBJ1-5; D uncertain. This CDR3 region has 14 residues. Germline assignment: CDR1 SGHTA and CDR2 FQGNSA. Deletions cut 1 base from V and 0 bases from J, with 4 bases between.

The chain joins TRBV15 to TRBJ2-6; 11 bases align to TRBD1. The CDR3 loop spans 20 amino acids. The trim removed 1 base at V and 2 bases at J, leaving 10 bases unmatched. CDR1 and CDR2 from the germline V gene are LNHNV and YYDKDF (reference sequence). The CDR3 region is CATSRVVGTGGLTGANVLTF. For the CDR3, the DNA is TGTGCCACCAGCAGAGTGGTCGGGACAGGGGGTCTAACTGGGGCCAACGTCCTGACTTTC.